Below are 30 T cell receptor beta chains sequenced from a single sample in a study of CD8+CD57+ T cells in acquired aplastic anemia. Only patients with CD8+CD57+ cell expansion on flow cytometry were chosen for sequencing. CDR3 and TCR beta VDJ profiling relied on a genomic DNA template. MiXCR, applied by TCRdb to the reads, yields one record per CDR3 protein. The sample consists of some 200,000 distinct CDR3 sequences, approximately 51% of them appearing once. Sequencing used sorted CD4+, CD8+, or CD8+CD57+ T cells (not recorded which) from PBMCs. These receptors came from a human donor with aplastic anemia.

The chain carries TRBV7-9 and TRBJ2-7; D is ambiguous. Germline CDR1 and CDR2: SEHNR and FQNEAQ (reference sequence). The CDR3 has 11 amino acids. V was clipped by 6 bases and J by 3 bases, with 6 bases between them. The CDR3 sequence is CASSEHYEQYF. The CDR3 DNA reads as TGTGCCAGCAGTGAACACTACGAGCAGTACTTC. Looking up the rest from reference TRBV7-9 and TRBJ2-7 gives the full variable domain: DTGVSQNPRHKITKRGQNVTFRCDPISEHNRLYWYRQTLGQGPEFLTYFQNEAQLEKSRLLSDRFSAERPKGSFSTLEIQRTEQGDSAMYLCASSEHYEQYFGPGTRLTVT.

This clonotype was seen many times. CDR3 nucleotide sequence: TGTGCCAGCAGCTTTGAGGGACTAGACACAGATACGCAGTATTTT. Amino acid sequence: CASSFEGLDTDTQYF. The rearrangement joins TRBV5-4 to TRBJ2-3; 8 bases line up with TRBD2. The V segment lost 2 bases and the J segment 2 bases; nucleotides outside the gene matches: 4. The CDR3 contains 15 residues. CDR1 is SGHNT, CDR2 YYREEE, per germline (reference sequence).

This rearrangement joins TRBV7-3 to TRBJ2-1; 7 positions agree with TRBD1. V lost 4 bases and J lost 12; bases outside the gene matches: 9. There are 13 residues in the CDR3. In germline, CDR1 is SGHTA, CDR2 FQGTGA. The CDR3 DNA is TGTGCCAGCAGCTCAGGGGGAGCCGGGATGCAGTTCTTC. Residues: CASSSGGAGMQFF.

The genes are TRBV10-3 and TRBJ2-7, with 7 bases identical to TRBD1. In germline, CDR1 is ENHRY, CDR2 SYGVKD. This CDR3 is built from 15 residues. With 5 bases clipped from V and 3 bases from J, the junction kept 10 bases outside the gene matches. The CDR3 reads CAISSKGQRVYEQYF. The CDR3 DNA is TGTGCCATCAGTTCCAAGGGACAGCGAGTCTACGAGCAGTACTTC.

This sequence joins TRBV7-2 and TRBJ2-1; 7 positions agree with TRBD1. Trimming at V came to 5 bases and at J to 1 base, leaving 5 bases not matched to a gene. CDR3 length equals 15 residues. Germline V gives CDR1 SGHTA, CDR2 FQGNSA. The CDR3 here is CASSTGVGSYNEQFF. Here the CDR3 DNA reads TGTGCCAGCAGCACAGGGGTCGGTTCCTACAATGAGCAGTTCTTC.

For this clonotype: This could be a read error, since a much larger clone is one nucleotide away. The CDR3 DNA reads TGTGCCAGCGGGGTCAGGGCCTACGAGCAGTACTTC. It yields the protein CASGVRAYEQYF. The chain combines TRBV6-2 or TRBV6-3 with TRBJ2-7, with D perhaps TRBD1 (5 bases). V gave up 8 bases and J gave up 2 bases, with 10 bases separating them. This CDR3 spans 12 amino acids. Germline V gives CDR1 MNHEY, CDR2 SVGEGT.

The chain recombines TRBV2 with TRBJ2-3; TRBD2 aligns across 12 bases. V gave up 1 base and J gave up 8 bases; unmatched junction bases: 7. CDR3 length equals 16 residues. Germline V lookup: CDR1 SNHLY, CDR2 FYNNEI. CDR3 nucleotide sequence: TGTGCCAGCAGTGAAGGACTAGCGGGGGCTAAGGCTACGCAGTATTTT. Protein: CASSEGLAGAKATQYF.

This clonotype was counted a few times. This chain uses TRBV11-2 with TRBJ1-2; 7 bases map to TRBD1. The trim removed 9 bases at V and 8 bases at J, leaving 9 bases unmatched. The germline V gene has CDR1 SGHAT and CDR2 FQNNGV. There are 12 residues in the CDR3. This CDR3 reads CASRGRLGGYTF. The DNA of the CDR3 is TGTGCCAGTAGGGGGCGCTTGGGCGGCTACACCTTC.

Note on this clonotype: This may be a read error: a much more frequent sequence differs by one nucleotide. The CDR3 spells CASSVVAEQFF. The DNA of the CDR3 is TGTGCCAGCAGTGTGGTCGCCGAGCAGTTCTTC. The chain has TRBV6-1 and TRBJ2-1; D not certain. Germline CDR1 reads MNHNS; CDR2 reads SASEGT. Trimming took off 4 bases at V and 10 bases at J, with 8 bases between the two ends. This CDR3 is built from 11 residues.

In the case of this clonotype: No conserved phenylalanine or tryptophan ends this CDR3, so it is likely a read error. The rearrangement links TRBV12-3 or TRBV12-4 to TRBJ1-4; unclear D gene. This CDR3 is built from 14 residues. CDR3 protein: CACSFIAGREKLFS. The CDR3 region has the DNA TGTGCCTGCAGTTTCATCGCGGGTAGGGAAAAACTGTTTTCT.

The rearrangement joins TRBV6-6 to TRBJ2-3, with 8 bases fitting TRBD1. V gave up 5 bases and J gave up 7 bases; unmatched junction bases: 8. CDR3 length equals 14 residues. Germline V gene sequence: CDR1 MNHNY, CDR2 SVGAGI (reference sequence). The CDR3 loop reads CASSPWTGTNTQYF. Written as DNA, the CDR3 is TGTGCCAGCAGTCCCTGGACAGGGACGAATACGCAGTATTTT.

Only a few counts were recorded for this clonotype. The chain combines TRBV20-1 with TRBJ1-1, with D perhaps TRBD1 (6 bases). Germline lookup yields CDR1 DFQATT and CDR2 SNEGSKA (reference sequence). The V gene lost 4 bases and the J gene lost 8 bases, with 14 bases spanning the gap. This CDR3 has 12 amino acids. The CDR3 spells CSATGGEVEAFF. In nucleotides, the CDR3 is TGCAGTGCTACCGGGGGCGAAGTGGAAGCTTTCTTT.

This clonotype was seen at least ten times. This chain connects TRBV5-1 to TRBJ2-2, with 10 bases fitting TRBD1. Unmatched junction bases numbered 6, after V lost 0 bases and J lost 4 bases. Germline V gene sequence: CDR1 SGHRS, CDR2 YFSETQ. This CDR3 spans 17 amino acids. CDR3 region: CASSLAGTGAFTGELFF. CDR3 DNA: TGCGCCAGCAGCTTGGCCGGGACAGGGGCATTCACCGGGGAGCTGTTTTTT.

The table lists this clonotype with many counts. The V gene is TRBV10-1, the J gene TRBJ2-1, with TRBD2 matching 8 bases. Germline V CDR1 and CDR2: WNHNN, SYGVQD (reference sequence). There are 17 residues in the CDR3. The CDR3 region has the DNA TGCGCATTCCCACCGCCGGGACTAGTTTTATTCGGCAATGAGCAGTTCTTC. Its protein product is CAFPPPGLVLFGNEQFF.

Ten or more counts support this clonotype. V usage is TRBV7-8 and J usage is TRBJ2-7; 8 bases are a match to TRBD1. The CDR3 runs to 15 residues. The germline V gene has CDR1 SGHVS and CDR2 FQNEAQ. V lost 5 bases and J lost 9; bases outside the gene matches: 15. The CDR3 DNA follows: TGTGCCAGCAGCGACCGGGACAGGCCTTCTCAGGGGCAGTACTTC. It codes for CASSDRDRPSQGQYF.

A word on this clonotype: A much larger clone is a single base away; this may be a read error. The chain links TRBV15 to TRBJ2-7, with 8 bases identical to TRBD1. The germline V gene has CDR1 LNHNV and CDR2 YYDKDF (reference sequence). This CDR3 region has 15 residues. As DNA, the CDR3 is TGTGCCAGCAGCCATCCCGGGACAGGAAGCTACGAGCAGTACTTC. It codes for CASSHPGTGSYEQYF.

Remarks on this clonotype: This may arise from a read error, as a much more abundant clone is one base away. The chain couples TRBV20-1 to TRBJ2-3, with 8 positions matching TRBD1. The closer fit of TRBJ1-5 to the DNA end suggests the J call may be wrong. The CDR3 is made up of 15 amino acids. Per the germline V gene, CDR1 is DFQATT and CDR2 is SNEGSKA (reference sequence). CDR3 nucleotides: TGCAGTGCTCGTGGACAGGGTCCTTTCACAGATACGCAGCATTTT. Translation: CSARGQGPFTDTQHF.

This clonotype has at least ten counts. V and J are TRBV7-2 and TRBJ2-1, with 7 bases that match TRBD2. Germline V gene sequence: CDR1 SGHTA, CDR2 FQGNSA. CDR3 size: 16 residues. Unmatched junction bases numbered 11, after V lost 5 bases and J lost 4 bases. CDR3 nucleotide sequence: TGTGCCAGCAGCGATACTCTAGCGGTACATTACAATGAGCAGTTCTTC. Amino acids: CASSDTLAVHYNEQFF. Combining the CDR3 with reference TRBV7-2 and TRBJ2-1 gives the whole variable domain GAGVSQSPSNKVTEKGKDVELRCDPISGHTALYWYRQSLGQGLEFLIYFQGNSAPDKSGLPSDRFSAERTGGSVSTLTIQRTQQEDSAVYLCASSDTLAVHYNEQFFGPGTRLTVL.

This clonotype was found many times. This chain links TRBV9 with TRBJ1-2, with 8 bases lining up with TRBD1. Per germline, CDR1 SGDLS and CDR2 YYNGEE. This CDR3 is 13 amino acids long. The junction had 1 base not matched to a gene; V was cut back by 3 bases and J by 3 bases. DNA of the CDR3: TGTGCCAGCAGCGCGACAGGGGACTATGGCTACACCTTC. Translation: CASSATGDYGYTF.

CDR3 sequence reads: CASSESLTGKHNEQFF. In DNA form, the CDR3 reads TGCGCCAGCAGTGAGTCCCTAACAGGGAAACACAATGAGCAGTTCTTC. The V and J genes are TRBV10-1 and TRBJ2-1; tentative D call: TRBD1 (6 bases). Trimming cost V 0 bases and J 5 bases, with 14 bases left between them. This CDR3 comprises 16 residues. CDR1 and CDR2 from the germline V gene are WNHNN and SYGVQD (reference sequence).

This chain joins TRBV2 and TRBJ2-7; either TRBD1 or TRBD2 may supply D (5 bases each). Per germline, CDR1 SNHLY and CDR2 FYNNEI. The CDR3 is 16 amino acids. The ends were cut back, 7 bases at V and 7 bases at J, with 26 bases in the middle. The CDR3 sequence is CASTPPPGTGYNEQYF. CDR3 DNA: TGTGCCAGCACCCCACCCCCCGGGACGGGATACAATGAGCAGTACTTC. Looking up the rest from reference TRBV2 and TRBJ2-7 gives the full variable domain: EPEVTQTPSHQVTQMGQEVILRCVPISNHLYFYWYRQILGQKVEFLVSFYNNEISEKSEIFDDQFSVERPDGSNFTLKIRSTKLEDSAMYFCASTPPPGTGYNEQYFGPGTRLTVT.

The V and J genes are TRBV7-6 and TRBJ2-1; 11 positions match TRBD1. V lost 2 bases and J lost 5; bases outside the gene matches: 2. This CDR3 spans 15 amino acids. Per the germline V gene, CDR1 is SGHVS and CDR2 is FNYEAQ. In DNA, the CDR3 is TGTGCCAGCAGCTTAATGGGACAGGGGGACAATGAGCAGTTCTTC. It encodes CASSLMGQGDNEQFF.

The table lists this clonotype with many counts. V gene TRBV5-1 combines with J gene TRBJ2-7; 7 bases are shared with TRBD1. Trimming cost V 2 bases and J 6 bases; bases outside gene matches: 8. CDR3 length: 14 amino acids. Germline CDR1 SGHRS, CDR2 YFSETQ. The CDR3 DNA sequence: TGCGCCAGCAGCTTTTCAGACAGGGAAGGCGAGCAGTACTTC. Residues: CASSFSDREGEQYF.

As for this clonotype: A much larger clone lies a single base off, so this may be a read error. This chain connects TRBV6-1 to TRBJ1-1; a possible D gene is TRBD1 (5 bases). From germline, CDR1 is MNHNS and CDR2 SASEGT. The CDR3 is 15 residues long. CDR3 in DNA: TGTGCCAGCAGTGAAGGGGGCCAACTTAACACTGAAGCTCTCTTT. It encodes CASSEGGQLNTEALF.

This chain links TRBV9 with TRBJ1-2; TRBD1 matches 7 bases. The germline V gene has CDR1 SGDLS and CDR2 YYNGEE. The CDR3 extends over 14 amino acids. With V trimmed by 5 bases and J by 3 bases, 7 bases remained unmatched. CDR3 in amino acids: CASSAMQGDYGYTF. CDR3 DNA: TGTGCCAGCAGTGCTATGCAGGGGGACTATGGCTACACCTTC.

A remark on this clonotype: At one of its ends the junction is not consistent with the germline gene, which may arise from a read error. The rearrangement uses TRBV7-9 and TRBJ1-2; no clear D. Germline CDR1 reads SEHNR; CDR2 reads FQNEAQ (reference sequence). The CDR3 is made up of 13 amino acids. The CDR3 DNA follows: TGTGCCAGCAGCTTAGGGCTTTACTATAGCTACGCCTTC. Translation gives CASSLGLYYSYAF.

The chain uses TRBV7-2 and TRBJ2-7; 11 bases map to TRBD2. The germline gives CDR1 SGHTA, CDR2 FQGNSA. With 3 bases clipped from V and 6 bases from J, the junction kept 7 bases outside the gene matches. The CDR3 has 15 amino acids. The CDR3 is CASSFSGGAMGEQYV. CDR3 in DNA: TGTGCCAGCAGCTTTAGCGGGGGGGCGATGGGCGAGCAGTACGTC.

The chain has TRBV6-6 and TRBJ1-2; TRBD1 matches at 8 bases. Germline-derived CDR1 and CDR2 are MNHNY and SVGAGI (reference sequence). This CDR3 region has 13 residues. V shed 2 bases and J 9 bases; nucleotides not matched to a gene: 5. The CDR3 spells CASSYGQGSRYTF. The DNA for the CDR3 is TGTGCCAGCAGTTACGGACAGGGTAGCCGCTACACCTTC.

The genes are TRBV7-9 and TRBJ2-5; 8 positions agree with TRBD1. This CDR3 has 13 amino acids. J gave up 5 bases and V 5 bases, and 4 bases lay outside the gene matches. CDR1 is SEHNR, CDR2 FQNEAQ, per germline (reference sequence). CDR3 sequence reads: CASSTGGPETQYF. CDR3 bases: TGTGCCAGCAGCACAGGGGGGCCGGAGACCCAGTACTTC.

The rearrangement joins TRBV5-1 to TRBJ2-7; D might be TRBD1 (5 bases). Trimming cost V 1 base and J 3 bases, with 11 bases left between them. CDR1 is SGHRS, CDR2 YFSETQ, per germline. The CDR3 extends over 14 amino acids. The CDR3 sequence is CASSLSQGGYEQYF. CDR3 nucleotides: TGCGCCAGCAGCTTGAGTCAGGGTGGCTACGAGCAGTACTTC.